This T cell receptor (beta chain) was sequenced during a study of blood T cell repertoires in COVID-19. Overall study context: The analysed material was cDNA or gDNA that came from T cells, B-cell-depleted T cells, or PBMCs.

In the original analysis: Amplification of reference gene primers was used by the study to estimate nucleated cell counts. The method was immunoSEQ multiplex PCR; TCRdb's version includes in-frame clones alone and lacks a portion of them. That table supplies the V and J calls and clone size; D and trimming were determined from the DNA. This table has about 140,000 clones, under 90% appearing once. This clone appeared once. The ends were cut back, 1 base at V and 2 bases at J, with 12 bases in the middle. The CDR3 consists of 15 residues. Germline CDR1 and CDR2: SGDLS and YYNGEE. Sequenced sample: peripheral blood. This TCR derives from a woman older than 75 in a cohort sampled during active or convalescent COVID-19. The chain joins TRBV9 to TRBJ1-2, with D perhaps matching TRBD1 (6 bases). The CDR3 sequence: CASSVSPTGNYGYTF. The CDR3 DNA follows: TGTGCCAGCAGCGTATCCCCTACAGGGAACTATGGCTACACCTTC.